This T cell receptor (beta chain) was obtained from a study of shared clonotypes between healthy human individuals. Findings of the study overall: The represented genetic and exposure-history diversity was limited by the small number of donors.

This clone was seen more than once but under ten times. Antigen unknown. Other DNA sequences within the sample encode an identical CDR3. Using immunoSEQ multiplex PCR, the repertoire was profiled, and TCRdb retains in-frame clones only, with some absent. The repertoire includes about 340,000 clones, about 70% of them detected once, and more than 9% sits in the top ten. The V and J ends lost 0 bases and 2 bases respectively, with 5 bases between them. CDR1 is SGHRS, CDR2 YFSETQ, per germline. This CDR3 spans 13 amino acids. This TCR derives from a man between 25 and 39 years old in good health. Sequencing was done on a sample of memory CD4+ T cells sorted from blood. Noted subset: CD45RA-negative fraction. This chain connects TRBV5-1 to TRBJ1-1; D unclear. Written as DNA, the CDR3 is TGCGCCAGCAGCTTGGACGTAAACACTGAAGCTTTCTTT. This translates into CASSLDVNTEAFF. The full variable domain, its missing parts supplied by reference TRBV5-1 and TRBJ1-1, is KAGVTQTPRYLIKTRGQQVTLSCSPISGHRSVSWYQQTPGQGLQFLFEYFSETQRNKGNFPGRFSGRQFSNSRSEMNVSTLELGDSALYLCASSLDVNTEAFFGQGTRLTVV.